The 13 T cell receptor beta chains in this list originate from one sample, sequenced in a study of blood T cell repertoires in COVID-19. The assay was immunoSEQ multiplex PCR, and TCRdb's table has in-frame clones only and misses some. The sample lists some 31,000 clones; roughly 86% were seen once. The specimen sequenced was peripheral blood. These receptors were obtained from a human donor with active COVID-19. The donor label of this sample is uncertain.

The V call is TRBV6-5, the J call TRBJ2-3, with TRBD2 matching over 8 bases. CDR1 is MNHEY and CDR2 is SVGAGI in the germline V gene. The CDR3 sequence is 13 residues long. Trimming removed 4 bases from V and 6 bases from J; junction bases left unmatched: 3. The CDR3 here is CASSSPSGDTQYF. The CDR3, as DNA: TGTGCCAGCAGTTCTCCTAGCGGGGATACGCAGTATTTT.

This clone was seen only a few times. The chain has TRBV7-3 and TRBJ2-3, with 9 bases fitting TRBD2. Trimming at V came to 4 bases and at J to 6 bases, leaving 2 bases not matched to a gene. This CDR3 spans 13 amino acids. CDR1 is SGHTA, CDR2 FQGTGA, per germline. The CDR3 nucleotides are TGTGCCAGCAGCTATGGACTAGCGGATACGCAGTATTTT. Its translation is CASSYGLADTQYF.

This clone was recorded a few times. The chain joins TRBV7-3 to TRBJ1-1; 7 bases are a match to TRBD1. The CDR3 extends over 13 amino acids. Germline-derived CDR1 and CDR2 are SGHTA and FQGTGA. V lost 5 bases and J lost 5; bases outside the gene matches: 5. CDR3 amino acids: CASSQTQGTEAFF. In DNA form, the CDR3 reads TGTGCCAGCAGCCAAACACAGGGGACTGAAGCTTTCTTT.

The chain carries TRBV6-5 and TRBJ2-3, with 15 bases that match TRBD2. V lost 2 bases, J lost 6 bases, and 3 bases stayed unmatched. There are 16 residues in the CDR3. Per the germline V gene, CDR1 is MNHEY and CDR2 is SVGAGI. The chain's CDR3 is CASSYTGLAGGDTQYF. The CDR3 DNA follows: TGTGCCAGCAGTTACACCGGACTAGCGGGGGGGGATACGCAGTATTTT.

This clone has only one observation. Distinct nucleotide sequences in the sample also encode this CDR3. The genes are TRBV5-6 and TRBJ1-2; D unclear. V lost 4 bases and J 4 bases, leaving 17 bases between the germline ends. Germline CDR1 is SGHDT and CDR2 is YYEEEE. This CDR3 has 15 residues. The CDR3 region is CASSLVSERPYGYTF. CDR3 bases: TGTGCCAGCAGCCTGGTATCCGAGAGGCCCTATGGCTACACCTTC.

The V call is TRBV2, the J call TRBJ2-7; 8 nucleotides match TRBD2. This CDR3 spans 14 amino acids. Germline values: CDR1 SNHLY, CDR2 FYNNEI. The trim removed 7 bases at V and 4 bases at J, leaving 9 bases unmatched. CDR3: CASNPGTRSYEQYF. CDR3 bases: TGTGCCAGCAACCCCGGGACTAGATCGTACGAGCAGTACTTC.

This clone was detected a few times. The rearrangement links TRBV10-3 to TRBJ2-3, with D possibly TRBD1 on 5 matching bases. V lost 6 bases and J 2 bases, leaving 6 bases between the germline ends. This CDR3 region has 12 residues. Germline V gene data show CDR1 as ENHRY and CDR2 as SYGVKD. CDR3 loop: CAIRTDTDTQYF. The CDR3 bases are TGTGCCATCAGGACAGACACAGATACGCAGTATTTT.

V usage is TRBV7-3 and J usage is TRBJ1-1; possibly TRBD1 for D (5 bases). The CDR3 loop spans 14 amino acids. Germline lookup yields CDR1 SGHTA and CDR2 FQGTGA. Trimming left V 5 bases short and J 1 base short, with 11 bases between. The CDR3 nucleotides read TGTGCCAGCAGCCCCGGACATAGGAACACTGAAGCTTTCTTT. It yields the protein CASSPGHRNTEAFF.

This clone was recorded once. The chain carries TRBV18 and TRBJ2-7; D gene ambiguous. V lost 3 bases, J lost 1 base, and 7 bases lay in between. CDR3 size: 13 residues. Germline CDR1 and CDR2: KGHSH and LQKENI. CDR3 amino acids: CASSPSFSYEQYF. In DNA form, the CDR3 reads TGTGCCAGCTCACCGTCCTTTTCCTACGAGCAGTACTTC.

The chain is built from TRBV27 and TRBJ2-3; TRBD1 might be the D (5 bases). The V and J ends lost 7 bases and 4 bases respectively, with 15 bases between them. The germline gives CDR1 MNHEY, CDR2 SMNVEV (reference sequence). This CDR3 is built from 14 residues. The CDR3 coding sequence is TGTGCCAGCACCTACCAGGGATCGGCAGATACGCAGTATTTT. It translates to CASTYQGSADTQYF.

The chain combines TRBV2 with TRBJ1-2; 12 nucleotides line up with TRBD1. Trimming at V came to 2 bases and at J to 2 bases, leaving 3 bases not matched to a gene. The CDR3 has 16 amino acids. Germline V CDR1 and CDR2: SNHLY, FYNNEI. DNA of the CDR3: TGTGCCAGCAGTGAATGGGGACAGGGGGCGAACTATGGCTACACCTTC. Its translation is CASSEWGQGANYGYTF.

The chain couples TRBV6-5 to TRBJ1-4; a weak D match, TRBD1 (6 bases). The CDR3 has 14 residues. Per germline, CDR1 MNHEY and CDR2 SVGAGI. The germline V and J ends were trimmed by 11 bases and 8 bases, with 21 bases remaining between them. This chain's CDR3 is CASKGGPAREKLFF. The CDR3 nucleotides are TGTGCCTCCAAAGGGGGACCCGCCCGGGAAAAACTGTTTTTT.

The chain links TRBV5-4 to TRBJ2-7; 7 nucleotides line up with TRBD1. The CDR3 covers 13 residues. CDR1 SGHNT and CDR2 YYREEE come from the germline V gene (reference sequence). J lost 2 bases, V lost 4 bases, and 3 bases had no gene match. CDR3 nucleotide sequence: TGTGCCAGCAGCATACAGGGGACCTACGAGCAGTACTTC. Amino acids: CASSIQGTYEQYF.